Here is one T cell receptor (beta chain) with its context. Its target is not known. Using immunoSEQ multiplex PCR, the repertoire was profiled, and TCRdb retains in-frame clones only, with some absent. This sample yields some 110,000 clones, of which just under 95% are seen a single time; 2.5% to 3% belongs to the top ten. These data come from a study of T cell responses to AZD1222 COVID-19 vaccine. Findings and caveats of the study: The sample set comprised mostly white British donors with more females, and clonal diversity was possibly underestimated. Elevations in Spike-specific TCR breadth and depth followed administration of two AZD1222 doses.

The CDR3 is 15 residues long. V was clipped by 2 bases and J by 5 bases, with 15 bases between them. The germline V gene encodes CDR1 LNHNV and CDR2 YYDKDF (reference sequence). The origin of this receptor is an adult in good health. V is TRBV15 and J is TRBJ2-5; D might be TRBD1 or TRBD2, each matching 7 bases. The source was peripheral blood, collected on day 0 of AZD1222 vaccination. The DNA for the CDR3 is TGTGCCACCAGCAGAACAGGGGAGGGTCTGGAGACCCAGTACTTC. Translated, it gives CATSRTGEGLETQYF. The full variable domain, completed using reference TRBV15 and TRBJ2-5, is DAMVIQNPRYQVTQFGKPVTLSCSQTLNHNVMYWYQQKSSQAPKLLFHYYDKDFNNEADTPDNFQSRRPNTSFCFLDIRSPGLGDTAMYLCATSRTGEGLETQYFGPGTRLLVL.